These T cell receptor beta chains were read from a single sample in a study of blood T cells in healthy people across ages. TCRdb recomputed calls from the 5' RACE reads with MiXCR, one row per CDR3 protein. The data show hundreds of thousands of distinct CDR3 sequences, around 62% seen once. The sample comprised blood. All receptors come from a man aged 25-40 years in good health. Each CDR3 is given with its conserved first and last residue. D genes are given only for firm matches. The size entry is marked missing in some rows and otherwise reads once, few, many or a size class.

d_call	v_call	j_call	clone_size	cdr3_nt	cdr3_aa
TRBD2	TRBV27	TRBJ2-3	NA	TGTGCCAGCAGTTTCATCGGGGAGGGAACAGATACGCAGTATTTT	CASSFIGEGTDTQYF
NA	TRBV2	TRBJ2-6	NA	TGTGCCAGCAGTGGCCACAACTCTGGGGCCAACGTCCTGACTTTC	CASSGHNSGANVLTF
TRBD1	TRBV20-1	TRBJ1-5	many	TGCAGTGCTAGATCCCCGGGACAGGGGGTCCAGCCCCAGCATTTT	CSARSPGQGVQPQHF
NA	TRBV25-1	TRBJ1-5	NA	TGTGCCAGCAGTGAATACCGCACGAATCAGCCCCAGCATTTT	CASSEYRTNQPQHF
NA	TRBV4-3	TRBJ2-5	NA	TGCGCCAGCAGCCAAGAGCCAGGTCAAGAGACCCAGTACTTC	CASSQEPGQETQYF
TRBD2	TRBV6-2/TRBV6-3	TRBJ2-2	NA	TGTGCCAGCAGTGACGGGGGGACTAGGGACACCGGGGAGCTGTTTTTT	CASSDGGTRDTGELFF
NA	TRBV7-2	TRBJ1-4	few	TGTGCCAGCAGCTTACAAACAACTAATGAAAAACTGTTTTTT	CASSLQTTNEKLFF
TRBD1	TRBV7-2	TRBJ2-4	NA	TGTGCCAGCAGCACCGGGACAGTCCCCATTCAGTACTTC	CASSTGTVPIQYF
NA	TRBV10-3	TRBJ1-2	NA	TGTGCCATCAGTGGGTCGGCAGGAGGAAACTATGGCTACACCTTC	CAISGSAGGNYGYTF
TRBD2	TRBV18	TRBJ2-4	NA	TGTGCCCGCTCACCGGGAGGGAGAGCCAAAAACATTCAGTACTTC	CARSPGGRAKNIQYF
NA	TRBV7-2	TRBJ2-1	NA	TGTGCCAGCAGCCTTTCCACCGACTCGTACAATGAGCAGTTCTTC	CASSLSTDSYNEQFF
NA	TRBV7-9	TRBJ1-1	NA	TGTGCCAGCAGCTTAGCGGGAGAGAACACTGAAGCTTTCTTT	CASSLAGENTEAFF
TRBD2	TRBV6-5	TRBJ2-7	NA	TGTGCCAGCAGCTACGGGACTAGCGTGAGTAGGGAGCAGTACTTC	CASSYGTSVSREQYF
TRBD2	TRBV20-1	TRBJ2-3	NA	TGCAGTGCTTGCCTCGGGCTAGCGGGGGGGCTTGACACAGATACGCAGTATTTT	CSACLGLAGGLDTDTQYF
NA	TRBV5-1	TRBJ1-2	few	TGCGCCAGCAGCTCGGACGGAGTACATGGCTACACCTTC	CASSSDGVHGYTF